This T cell receptor (beta chain) was captured in a study of blood T cell repertoires in COVID-19. CDR1 KGHDR and CDR2 SFDVKD come from the germline V gene. The CDR3 runs 17 residues. The J segment lost 6 bases and the V segment lost 7 bases, leaving 17 bases of the junction unmatched. TCRdb keeps only in-frame clones here, not all; method: immunoSEQ multiplex PCR. The table has approximately 290,000 clones, 87% seen once. The sequenced sample was peripheral blood. The chain combines TRBV24-1 with TRBJ1-5; 7 positions match TRBD1. The TCR originated in a man aged 18-30 years with active or convalescent COVID-19. CDR3 amino acids: CATSPAGVDRQVQPQHF. As DNA, the CDR3 is TGTGCCACCAGCCCCGCAGGCGTGGACAGGCAGGTTCAGCCCCAGCATTTT.